Listed below are T cell receptor beta chains from one sample, sequenced in a study of shared clonotypes between healthy human individuals. TCRdb keeps only in-frame clones here, not all; method: immunoSEQ multiplex PCR. Altogether about 490,000 clones are present, roughly 85% being singletons, with the ten largest covering about 12%. Sequences were obtained from PBMCs. These receptors were taken from a middle-aged woman in good health. Some clones in this sample may be carry-over from other donors' samples. Each CDR3 is given with its conserved first and last residue. The D gene is left open where the match is weak. Expanded clones get a size class; other rows say once, few or many, or leave the size out.

TRBV7-8	TRBD1	TRBJ2-1	-	CASSLGRTGGNEQFF	TGTGCCAGCAGCTTAGGTCGGACAGGGGGCAATGAGCAGTTCTTC
TRBV6-4	TRBD2	TRBJ2-1	-	CASKGTSGSNEQFF	TGTGCCAGCAAGGGGACTAGCGGGAGCAATGAGCAGTTCTTC
TRBV6-5	TRBD2	TRBJ2-7	-	CASSYIASGRRNEQYF	TGTGCCAGCAGTTATATAGCTAGCGGGAGGAGGAACGAGCAGTACTTC
TRBV28	TRBD1	TRBJ2-7	-	CASSPGQGPRGEQYF	TGTGCCAGCAGTCCCGGACAGGGGCCTCGGGGCGAGCAGTACTTC
TRBV6-1	-	TRBJ2-5	-	CASSVDKGETQYF	TGTGCCAGCAGTGTAGACAAAGGGGAGACCCAGTACTTC
TRBV10-3	-	TRBJ1-5	-	CAISESGQPNQPQHF	TGTGCCATCAGTGAGTCGGGGCAGCCCAATCAGCCCCAGCATTTT
TRBV15	TRBD1	TRBJ2-7	-	CATSRDLQTGAYEQYF	TGTGCCACCAGCAGAGATTTGCAGACAGGGGCCTACGAGCAGTACTTC
TRBV11-2	-	TRBJ2-7	-	CASSPRGIKDEQYF	TGTGCCAGCAGCCCCCGCGGGATTAAGGACGAGCAGTACTTC
TRBV6-1	-	TRBJ1-2	many	CASSEAADRGFYGYTF	TGTGCCAGCAGTGAAGCGGCGGACAGAGGATTCTATGGCTACACCTTC
TRBV2	TRBD1	TRBJ1-1	-	CASTPNQGARTEAFF	TGTGCCAGCACCCCAAACCAGGGGGCGCGGACTGAAGCTTTCTTT
TRBV7-8	TRBD2	TRBJ2-1	few	CASSLTSGGINEQFF	TGTGCCAGCAGCCTAACTAGCGGGGGAATAAATGAGCAGTTCTTC
TRBV9	-	TRBJ2-2	-	CASSVAGQLTGELFF	TGTGCCAGCAGCGTAGCCGGCCAGTTAACCGGGGAGCTGTTTTTT
TRBV28	TRBD1	TRBJ1-1	-	CASSLAGGDTEAFF	TGTGCCAGCAGTTTAGCAGGGGGCGACACTGAAGCTTTCTTT
TRBV25-1	-	TRBJ1-5	-	CASSRGNQPQHF	TGTGCCAGCAGTAGGGGCAATCAGCCCCAGCATTTT
TRBV5-4	-	TRBJ2-3	many	CASSSPWGRTDTQYF	TGTGCCAGCAGCTCTCCTTGGGGGAGGACAGATACGCAGTATTTT
TRBV6-1	-	TRBJ2-7	few	CASSEMRGTYEQYF	TGTGCCAGCAGTGAAATGAGGGGGACCTACGAGCAGTACTTC
TRBV18	-	TRBJ2-7	-	CASSPPSLYEQYF	TGTGCCAGCTCACCACCTAGTCTCTACGAGCAGTACTTC
TRBV6-5	-	TRBJ2-5	-	CASSPRSGTQYF	TGTGCCAGCAGTCCCCGATCGGGGACCCAGTACTTC
TRBV30	-	TRBJ2-6	many	CAWSADAGANVLTF	TGTGCCTGGAGTGCCGACGCCGGGGCCAACGTCCTGACTTTC
TRBV7-3	-	TRBJ2-2	few	CASSRSNTGELFF	TGTGCCAGCAGCCGTTCCAATACCGGGGAGCTGTTTTTT
TRBV19	-	TRBJ2-2	-	CASSIMGINTGELFF	TGTGCCAGTAGTATTATGGGGATAAACACCGGGGAGCTGTTTTTT
TRBV5-3	-	TRBJ2-2	-	CARSLVGVYTGELFF	TGTGCCAGAAGCTTGGTGGGGGTGTACACCGGGGAGCTGTTTTTT
TRBV5-1	-	TRBJ2-3	-	CASSLSGNTDTQYF	TGCGCCAGCAGCTTGTCAGGAAACACAGATACGCAGTATTTT
TRBV18	-	TRBJ1-2	many	CASSPSVGNRGYGYTF	TGTGCCAGCTCACCAAGCGTAGGAAACCGGGGCTATGGCTACACCTTC
TRBV6-1	-	TRBJ2-7	-	CASSEYMGLGAESYEQYF	TGTGCCAGCAGTGAATATATGGGTCTAGGTGCAGAGTCCTACGAGCAGTACTTC
TRBV7-3	TRBD2	TRBJ2-1	-	CASSLKLAGGINEQFF	TGTGCCAGCAGCTTAAAACTAGCGGGAGGTATAAATGAGCAGTTCTTC
TRBV19	TRBD2	TRBJ2-7	-	CASSITSGPLEQYF	TGTGCCAGTAGTATTACTAGCGGTCCCCTCGAGCAGTACTTC
TRBV7-9	-	TRBJ1-4	-	CASSAPRGPNEKLFF	TGTGCCAGCAGCGCCCCCAGGGGTCCTAATGAAAAACTGTTTTTT
TRBV7-8	-	TRBJ2-7	-	CASSLGPDSPYEQYF	TGTGCCAGCAGCTTAGGCCCGGACAGTCCCTACGAGCAGTACTTC
TRBV7-2	TRBD2	TRBJ2-5	few	CASSLGLAGGRETQYF	TGTGCCAGCAGCTTGGGACTAGCGGGAGGTCGGGAGACCCAGTACTTC
TRBV6-1	-	TRBJ2-1	few	CASSEADGSYNEQFF	TGTGCCAGCAGTGAAGCGGACGGCTCCTACAATGAGCAGTTCTTC
TRBV5-4	-	TRBJ1-3	-	CASRKGGGNTIYF	TGTGCCAGCAGAAAGGGGGGCGGAAACACCATATATTTT
TRBV19	TRBD1	TRBJ1-2	-	CASSPQGQVYGYTF	TGTGCCAGTAGTCCCCAGGGACAGGTATATGGCTACACCTTC
TRBV19	-	TRBJ2-1	-	CASSIVQSSYNEQFF	TGTGCCAGTAGTATAGTGCAGAGCTCCTACAATGAGCAGTTCTTC
TRBV6-5	-	TRBJ1-2	-	CASSNPQGFNYGYTF	TGTGCCAGCAGTAATCCACAGGGCTTTAACTATGGCTACACCTTC
TRBV5-6	TRBD1	TRBJ1-6	-	CASSFRQGYNSPLHF	TGTGCCAGCAGCTTCCGACAGGGTTATAATTCACCCCTCCACTTT
TRBV28	TRBD1	TRBJ1-5	-	CASNGDRRNQPQHF	TGTGCCAGTAACGGGGACAGACGCAATCAGCCCCAGCATTTT
TRBV7-8	TRBD1	TRBJ2-7	once	CASSRTGHTYEQYF	TGTGCCAGCAGCCGGACAGGGCATACCTACGAGCAGTACTTC
TRBV28	-	TRBJ2-2	-	CASSLAATLRNTGELFF	TGTGCCAGCAGTTTGGCTGCCACCCTCCGAAACACCGGGGAGCTGTTTTTT
TRBV9	TRBD2	TRBJ2-3	-	CASSDLKAGGYTDTQYF	TGTGCCAGCAGCGACCTTAAAGCGGGAGGGTACACAGATACGCAGTATTTT
TRBV6-1	-	TRBJ1-2	-	CASATGVGGYTF	TGTGCCAGTGCTACGGGCGTTGGGGGCTACACCTTC
TRBV29-1	-	TRBJ2-1	-	CSVVWDDEQFF	TGCAGCGTTGTATGGGACGATGAGCAGTTCTTC
TRBV27	-	TRBJ2-7	-	CASRRQVNYEQYF	TGTGCCAGCAGGCGACAGGTGAACTACGAGCAGTACTTC
TRBV14	-	TRBJ2-2	-	CASSQEWTIGELFF	TGTGCCAGCAGCCAAGAGTGGACAATCGGGGAGCTGTTTTTT
TRBV5-1	-	TRBJ2-7	-	CASSLERGYEQYF	TGCGCCAGCAGCTTGGAAAGAGGCTACGAGCAGTACTTC
TRBV6-6	TRBD2	TRBJ2-2	-	CASSPASGSVTGELFF	TGTGCCAGCAGTCCAGCTAGCGGGAGCGTTACCGGGGAGCTGTTTTTT
TRBV4-1	TRBD1	TRBJ2-3	-	CASSLAGGPSTDTQYF	TGCGCCAGCAGCCTCGCAGGGGGCCCGAGCACAGATACGCAGTATTTT
TRBV7-2	-	TRBJ1-5	-	CASSLSPGGSGSNQPQHF	TGTGCCAGCAGCTTATCCCCGGGGGGTAGTGGTAGCAATCAGCCCCAGCATTTT
TRBV7-3	-	TRBJ2-7	-	CASSLSPGAVYEQYF	TGTGCCAGCAGCTTATCACCAGGGGCCGTCTACGAGCAGTACTTC
TRBV4-3	-	TRBJ2-1	-	CASSQEEWPRPQDNEQFF	TGCGCCAGCAGCCAAGAAGAGTGGCCTCGACCTCAAGACAATGAGCAGTTCTTC